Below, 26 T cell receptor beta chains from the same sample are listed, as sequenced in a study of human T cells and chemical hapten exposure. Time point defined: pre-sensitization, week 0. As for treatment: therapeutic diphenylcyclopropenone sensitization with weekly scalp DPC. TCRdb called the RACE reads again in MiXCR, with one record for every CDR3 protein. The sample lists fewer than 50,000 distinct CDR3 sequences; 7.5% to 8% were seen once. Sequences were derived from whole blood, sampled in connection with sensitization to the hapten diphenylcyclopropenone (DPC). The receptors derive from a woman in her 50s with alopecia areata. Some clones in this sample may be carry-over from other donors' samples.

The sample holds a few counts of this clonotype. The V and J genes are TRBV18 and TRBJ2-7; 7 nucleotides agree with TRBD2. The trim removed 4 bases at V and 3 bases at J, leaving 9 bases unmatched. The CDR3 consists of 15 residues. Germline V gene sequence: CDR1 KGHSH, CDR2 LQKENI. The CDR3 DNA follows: TGTGCCAGCTCACGCACGCCGGGCGGGGGCTACGAGCAGTACTTC. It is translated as CASSRTPGGGYEQYF.

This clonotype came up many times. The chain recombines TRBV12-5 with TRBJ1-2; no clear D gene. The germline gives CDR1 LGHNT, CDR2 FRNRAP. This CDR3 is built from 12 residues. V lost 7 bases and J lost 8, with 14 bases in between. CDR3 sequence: CASAPSNGGYTF. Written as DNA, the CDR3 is TGTGCTAGTGCTCCGTCGAACGGAGGCTACACCTTC.

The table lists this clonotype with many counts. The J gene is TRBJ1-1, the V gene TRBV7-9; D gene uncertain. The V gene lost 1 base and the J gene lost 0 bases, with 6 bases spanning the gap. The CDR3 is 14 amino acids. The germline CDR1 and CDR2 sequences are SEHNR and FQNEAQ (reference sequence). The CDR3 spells CASSLETLNTEAFF. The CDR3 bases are TGTGCCAGCAGCTTAGAGACCTTGAACACTGAAGCTTTCTTT.

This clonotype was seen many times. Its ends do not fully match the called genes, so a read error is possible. CDR3 sequence reads: CAISDPSTNHNDKLFF. The CDR3 region has the DNA TGTGCCATCAGTGACCCCTCGACAAACCATAATGACAAACTGTTTTTT. This chain joins TRBV10-3 and TRBJ1-4, with D uncertain. The CDR3 totals 16 residues. Germline assignment: CDR1 ENHRY and CDR2 SYGVKD.

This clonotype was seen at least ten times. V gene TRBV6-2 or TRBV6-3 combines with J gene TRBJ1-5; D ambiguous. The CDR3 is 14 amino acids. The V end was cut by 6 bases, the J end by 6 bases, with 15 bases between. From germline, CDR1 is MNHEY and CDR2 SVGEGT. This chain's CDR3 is CASSKQSASQPQHF. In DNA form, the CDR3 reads TGTGCCAGCAGCAAACAGAGTGCCTCTCAGCCCCAGCATTTT.

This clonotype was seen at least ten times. The CDR3 sequence is CASTPTGSSPLHF. The CDR3 nucleotides are TGTGCCAGCACCCCGACAGGGTCTTCACCCCTCCACTTT. V and J are TRBV27 and TRBJ1-6, with 7 bases that match TRBD1. The CDR3 runs 13 residues. Germline V gene data show CDR1 as MNHEY and CDR2 as SMNVEV (reference sequence). J lost 9 bases, V lost 7 bases, and 6 bases had no gene match.

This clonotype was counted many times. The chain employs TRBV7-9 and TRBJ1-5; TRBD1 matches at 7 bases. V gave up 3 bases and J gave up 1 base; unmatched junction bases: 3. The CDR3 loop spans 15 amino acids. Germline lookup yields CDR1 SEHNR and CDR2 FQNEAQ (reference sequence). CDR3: CASSFGTASNQPQHF. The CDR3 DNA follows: TGTGCCAGCAGCTTCGGGACAGCCAGCAATCAGCCCCAGCATTTT.

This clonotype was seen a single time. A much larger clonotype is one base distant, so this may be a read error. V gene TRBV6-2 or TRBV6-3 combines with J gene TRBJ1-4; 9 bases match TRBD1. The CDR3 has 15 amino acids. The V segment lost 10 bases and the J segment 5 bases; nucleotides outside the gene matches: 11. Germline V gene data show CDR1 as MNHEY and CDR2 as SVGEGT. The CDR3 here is CANSLTGGSNEKLFF. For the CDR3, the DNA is TGTGCCAACAGCCTTACAGGGGGCTCGAATGAAAAACTGTTTTTT.

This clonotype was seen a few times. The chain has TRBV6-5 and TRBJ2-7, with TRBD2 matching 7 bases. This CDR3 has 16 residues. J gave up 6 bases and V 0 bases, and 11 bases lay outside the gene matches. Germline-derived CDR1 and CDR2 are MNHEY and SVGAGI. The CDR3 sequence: CASSYSSMAGAGEQYF. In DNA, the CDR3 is TGTGCCAGCAGTTACTCGAGTATGGCGGGAGCGGGCGAGCAGTACTTC.

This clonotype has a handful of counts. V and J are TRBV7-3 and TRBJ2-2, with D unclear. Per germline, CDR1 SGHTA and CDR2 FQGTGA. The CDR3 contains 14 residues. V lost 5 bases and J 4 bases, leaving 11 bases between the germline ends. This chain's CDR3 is CASSPSFATGELFF. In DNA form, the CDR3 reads TGTGCCAGCAGCCCCTCGTTTGCCACCGGGGAGCTGTTTTTT.

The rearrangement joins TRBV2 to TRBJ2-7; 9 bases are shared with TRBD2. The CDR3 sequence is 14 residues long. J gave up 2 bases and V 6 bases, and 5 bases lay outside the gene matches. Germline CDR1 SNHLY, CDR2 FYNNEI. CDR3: CASRTIAGAYEQYF. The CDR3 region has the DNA TGTGCCAGCAGGACCATAGCGGGAGCCTACGAGCAGTACTTC.

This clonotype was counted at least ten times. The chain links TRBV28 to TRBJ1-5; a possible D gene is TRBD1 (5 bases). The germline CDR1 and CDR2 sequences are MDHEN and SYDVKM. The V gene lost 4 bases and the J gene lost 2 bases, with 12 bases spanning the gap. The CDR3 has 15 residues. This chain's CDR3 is CASSYRDRRNQPQHF. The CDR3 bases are TGTGCCAGCAGTTACCGGGACCGCCGCAATCAGCCCCAGCATTTT.

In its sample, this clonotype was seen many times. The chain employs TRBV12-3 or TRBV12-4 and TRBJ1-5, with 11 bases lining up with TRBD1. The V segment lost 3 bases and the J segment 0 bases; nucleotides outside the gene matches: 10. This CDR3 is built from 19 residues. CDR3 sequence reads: CASSFRGTGGFTSNQPQHF. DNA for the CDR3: TGTGCCAGCAGTTTTCGGGGGACAGGGGGTTTTACTAGCAATCAGCCCCAGCATTTT.

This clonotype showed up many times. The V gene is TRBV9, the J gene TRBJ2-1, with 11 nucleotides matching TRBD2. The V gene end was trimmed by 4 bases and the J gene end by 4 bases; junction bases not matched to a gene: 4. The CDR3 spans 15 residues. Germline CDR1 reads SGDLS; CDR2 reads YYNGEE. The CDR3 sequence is CASSPLAGGYNEQFF. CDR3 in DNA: TGTGCCAGCAGCCCCCTAGCGGGAGGTTACAATGAGCAGTTCTTC.

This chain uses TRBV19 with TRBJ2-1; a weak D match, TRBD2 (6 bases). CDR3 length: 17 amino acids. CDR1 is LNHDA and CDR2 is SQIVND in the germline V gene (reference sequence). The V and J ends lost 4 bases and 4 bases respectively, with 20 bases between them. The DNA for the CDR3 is TGTGCCAGTAGTACCCGTGCCCTTAGCGGCAAGTACAATGAGCAGTTCTTC. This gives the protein CASSTRALSGKYNEQFF.

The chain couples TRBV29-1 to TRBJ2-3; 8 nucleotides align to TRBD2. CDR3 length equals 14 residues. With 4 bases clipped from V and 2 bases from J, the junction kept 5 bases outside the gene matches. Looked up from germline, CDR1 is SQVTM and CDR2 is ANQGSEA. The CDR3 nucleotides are TGCAGCGTTGCGGGAGGGCCGGTCACAGATACGCAGTATTTT. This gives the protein CSVAGGPVTDTQYF.

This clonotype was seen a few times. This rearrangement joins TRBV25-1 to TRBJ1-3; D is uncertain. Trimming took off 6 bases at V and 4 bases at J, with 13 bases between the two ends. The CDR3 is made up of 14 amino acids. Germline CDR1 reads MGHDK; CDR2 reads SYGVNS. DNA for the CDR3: TGTGCCAGCAGCCTTGCAGGTCCCGGAAACACCATATATTTT. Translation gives CASSLAGPGNTIYF.

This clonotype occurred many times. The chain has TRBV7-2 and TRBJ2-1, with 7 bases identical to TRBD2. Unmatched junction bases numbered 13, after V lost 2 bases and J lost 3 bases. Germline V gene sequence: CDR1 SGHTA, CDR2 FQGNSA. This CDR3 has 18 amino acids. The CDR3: CASSLRVASGALYNEQFF. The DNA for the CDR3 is TGTGCCAGCAGCTTAAGGGTGGCTAGCGGAGCGCTCTACAATGAGCAGTTCTTC.

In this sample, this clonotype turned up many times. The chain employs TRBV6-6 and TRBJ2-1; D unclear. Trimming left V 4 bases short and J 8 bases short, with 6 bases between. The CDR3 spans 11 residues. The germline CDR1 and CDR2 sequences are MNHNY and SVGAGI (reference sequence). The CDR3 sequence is CASSWTDEQFF. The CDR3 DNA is TGTGCCAGCAGTTGGACCGATGAGCAGTTCTTC.

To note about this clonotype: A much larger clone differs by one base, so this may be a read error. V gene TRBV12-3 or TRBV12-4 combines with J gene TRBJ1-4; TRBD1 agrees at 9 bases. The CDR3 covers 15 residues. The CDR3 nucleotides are TGTGCCAGCAGTCCCGACAGGGGGTTTAATGAAAAACTGCTTTTT. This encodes CASSPDRGFNEKLLF.

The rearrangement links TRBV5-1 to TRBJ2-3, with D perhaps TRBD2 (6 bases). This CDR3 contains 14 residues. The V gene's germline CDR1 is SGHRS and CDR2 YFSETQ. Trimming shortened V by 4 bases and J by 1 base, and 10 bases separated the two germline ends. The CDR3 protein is CASSAGTGTDTQYF. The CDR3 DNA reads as TGCGCCAGCAGCGCCGGGACTGGCACAGATACGCAGTATTTT.

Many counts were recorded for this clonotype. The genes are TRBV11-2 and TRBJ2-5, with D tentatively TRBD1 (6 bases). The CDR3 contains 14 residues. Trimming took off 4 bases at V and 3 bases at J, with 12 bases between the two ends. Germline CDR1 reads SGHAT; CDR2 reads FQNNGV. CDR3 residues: CASSSYWDKETQYF. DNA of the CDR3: TGTGCCAGCAGCTCTTATTGGGACAAAGAGACCCAGTACTTC.

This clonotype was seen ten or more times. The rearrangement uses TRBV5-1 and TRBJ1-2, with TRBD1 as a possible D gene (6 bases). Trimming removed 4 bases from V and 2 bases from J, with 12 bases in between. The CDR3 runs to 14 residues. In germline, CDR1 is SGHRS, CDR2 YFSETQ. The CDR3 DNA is TGCGCCAGCAGCCCCCCGGACAGCAACTATGGCTACACCTTC. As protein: CASSPPDSNYGYTF.

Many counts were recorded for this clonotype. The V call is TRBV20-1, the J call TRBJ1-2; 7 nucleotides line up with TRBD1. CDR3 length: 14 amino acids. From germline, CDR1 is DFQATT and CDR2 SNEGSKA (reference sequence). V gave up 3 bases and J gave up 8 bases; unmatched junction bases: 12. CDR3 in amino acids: CSASIGQGEGGYTF. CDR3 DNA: TGCAGTGCTAGTATTGGGCAGGGGGAAGGAGGCTACACCTTC.

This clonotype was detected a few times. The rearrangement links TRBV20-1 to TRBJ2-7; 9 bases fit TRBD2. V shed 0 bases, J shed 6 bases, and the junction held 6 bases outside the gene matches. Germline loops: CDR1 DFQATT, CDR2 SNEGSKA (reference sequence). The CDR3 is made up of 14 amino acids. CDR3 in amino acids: CSARDGGRATEQYF. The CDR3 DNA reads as TGCAGTGCTAGAGATGGCGGGAGGGCCACCGAGCAGTACTTC.

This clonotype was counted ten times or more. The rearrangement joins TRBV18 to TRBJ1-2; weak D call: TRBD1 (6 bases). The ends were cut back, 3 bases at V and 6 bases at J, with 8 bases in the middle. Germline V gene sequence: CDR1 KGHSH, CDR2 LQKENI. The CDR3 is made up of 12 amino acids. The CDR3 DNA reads TGTGCCAGCTCACCGGGGGGCGATGGCTACACCTTC. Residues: CASSPGGDGYTF.